Listed below are T cell receptor beta chains from one sample, sequenced in a study of brain metastases from non-small cell lung cancer. Profiled with immunoSEQ multiplex PCR; TCRdb holds only in-frame clones, not every one. There are 15,000 or so clones in the sample; about four fifths occur only once, and around 7.7% lies in the top ten. The sample taken for sequencing was primary lung tumor tissue. All receptors derive from a donor at least 40 years old with non-small cell lung cancer. The CDR3 runs from the conserved cysteine through the conserved F or W. A D gene is named only where the DNA matches it firmly. Size is omitted from some rows. Given values are once, few, many or a class for expanded clones.

abundance: NA
v_gene: TRBV5-1
j_gene: TRBJ2-2
d_gene: NA
CDR3nt: TGCGCCAGCAGCTTGGCAGCGAACATCGGGGAGCTGTTTTTT
CDR3aa: CASSLAANIGELFF

abundance: once
v_gene: TRBV2
j_gene: TRBJ1-3
d_gene: NA
CDR3nt: TGTGCCAGCAGTGTCACAGGCACCATATATTTT
CDR3aa: CASSVTGTIYF

abundance: NA
v_gene: TRBV9
j_gene: TRBJ1-5
d_gene: TRBD1
CDR3nt: TGTGCCAGCAGCCCCGAGGGGACAGGGGGCGAATTTAGCAATCAGCCCCAGCATTTT
CDR3aa: CASSPEGTGGEFSNQPQHF

abundance: NA
v_gene: TRBV7-9
j_gene: TRBJ1-2
d_gene: NA
CDR3nt: TGTGCCAGCAGCTTAGTAGAAGGACAAGGCTACACCTTC
CDR3aa: CASSLVEGQGYTF

abundance: NA
v_gene: TRBV5-1
j_gene: TRBJ2-1
d_gene: TRBD1
CDR3nt: TGCGCCAGCAGCTTTTCGACAGGGAAGGTTTACAATGAGCAGTTCTTC
CDR3aa: CASSFSTGKVYNEQFF

abundance: NA
v_gene: TRBV10-1
j_gene: TRBJ2-7
d_gene: TRBD1
CDR3nt: TGCGCCCGCGTGGCAGGGGGTATCCACGAGCAGTACTTC
CDR3aa: CARVAGGIHEQYF

abundance: NA
v_gene: TRBV5-1
j_gene: TRBJ2-1
d_gene: TRBD1
CDR3nt: TGCGCCAGCAGACGGGAGACAGGGGACAATGAGCAGTTCTTC
CDR3aa: CASRRETGDNEQFF

abundance: NA
v_gene: TRBV7-2
j_gene: TRBJ1-1
d_gene: NA
CDR3nt: TGTGCCAGCAGCTGGCCAACTCAATCCTCTGGGACTGAAGCTTTCTTT
CDR3aa: CASSWPTQSSGTEAFF

abundance: NA
v_gene: TRBV5-5
j_gene: TRBJ2-5
d_gene: NA
CDR3nt: TGTGCCAGCAGCCAGACCCATTCACAAGAGACCCAGTACTTC
CDR3aa: CASSQTHSQETQYF

abundance: once
v_gene: TRBV6-6
j_gene: TRBJ2-7
d_gene: TRBD1
CDR3nt: TGTGCCAGCCGGACAGGGGCAGAGAATGAGCAGTACTTC
CDR3aa: CASRTGAENEQYF

abundance: NA
v_gene: TRBV12-3/TRBV12-4
j_gene: TRBJ2-2
d_gene: TRBD2
CDR3nt: TGTGCCAGAATAGCGGGGGCCACCGGGGAGCTGTTTTTT
CDR3aa: CARIAGATGELFF

abundance: few
v_gene: TRBV19
j_gene: TRBJ1-1
d_gene: NA
CDR3nt: TGTGCCAGTAGTATAGAGATACACACGAACACTGAAGCTTTCTTT
CDR3aa: CASSIEIHTNTEAFF

abundance: NA
v_gene: TRBV7-2
j_gene: TRBJ1-5
d_gene: TRBD1
CDR3nt: TGTGCCAGCAGGGATTGGGGGTTGGACAGGGAAAGTCAGCCCCAGCATTTT
CDR3aa: CASRDWGLDRESQPQHF

abundance: NA
v_gene: TRBV30
j_gene: TRBJ1-4
d_gene: TRBD1
CDR3nt: TGTGCCTGGAGTGTACTCGGGACAGGGAATGAACTGTTTTTT
CDR3aa: CAWSVLGTGNELFF

abundance: NA
v_gene: TRBV7-9
j_gene: TRBJ2-3
d_gene: NA
CDR3nt: TGTGCCAGCAGCTTAGAACGCGGGGGCACAGATACGCAGTATTTT
CDR3aa: CASSLERGGTDTQYF

abundance: NA
v_gene: TRBV27
j_gene: TRBJ1-2
d_gene: TRBD1
CDR3nt: TGTGCCAGCACTCCGGATAGCGGGACAGGGCTTGTTTATGGCTACACCTTC
CDR3aa: CASTPDSGTGLVYGYTF

abundance: NA
v_gene: TRBV6-6
j_gene: TRBJ1-5
d_gene: NA
CDR3nt: TGTGCCAGCAGCCCCGGGACACCGACCCAGCCCCAGCATTTT
CDR3aa: CASSPGTPTQPQHF

abundance: NA
v_gene: TRBV29-1
j_gene: TRBJ2-7
d_gene: NA
CDR3nt: TGCAGCTTCCGGGACTTTGACTACGAGCAGTACTTC
CDR3aa: CSFRDFDYEQYF

abundance: once
v_gene: TRBV6-4
j_gene: TRBJ1-5
d_gene: TRBD1
CDR3nt: TGTGCCAGCAGTGCACCAGTGGGGACAGCAGTTAATCAGCCCCAGCATTTT
CDR3aa: CASSAPVGTAVNQPQHF

abundance: NA
v_gene: TRBV7-6
j_gene: TRBJ2-1
d_gene: TRBD2
CDR3nt: TGTGCCAGCAGCCTAGCGGATCTAGACCACAATGAGCAGTTCTTC
CDR3aa: CASSLADLDHNEQFF